Listed here are 31 T cell receptor beta chains from one sample, sequenced in a study of siplizumab effects on memory and regulatory T cells. Libraries were prepared by immunoSEQ multiplex PCR; TCRdb keeps only in-frame clonotypes and omits some of them. The data hold more than 95,000 clones, with over 85% observed a single time. Specimen: Tregs sorted from blood. The receptors derive from a human donor in good health.

The chain has TRBV2 and TRBJ2-2; D unclear. Germline V gene lookup returns CDR1 SNHLY and CDR2 FYNNEI. The CDR3 loop spans 14 amino acids. V was pared by 2 bases and J by 2 bases, with 6 bases between. The CDR3 DNA follows: TGTGCCAGCAGTGAAAATACTAACACCGGGGAGCTGTTTTTT. It specifies CASSENTNTGELFF.

This clone was seen only once. The chain joins TRBV18 to TRBJ2-7; the match to TRBD1 covers 8 bases. CDR1 is KGHSH and CDR2 is LQKENI in the germline V gene. The CDR3 contains 15 residues. With 3 bases clipped from V and 3 bases from J, the junction kept 7 bases outside the gene matches. The DNA of the CDR3 is TGTGCCAGCTCACCGGGACAGGCTCTGATCTACGAGCAGTACTTC. Translated: CASSPGQALIYEQYF. Filled out from reference TRBV18 and TRBJ2-7, the complete variable domain reads NAGVMQNPRHLVRRRGQEARLRCSPMKGHSHVYWYRQLPEEGLKFMVYLQKENIIDESGMPKERFSAEFPKEGPSILRIQQVVRGDSAAYFCASSPGQALIYEQYFGPGTRLTVT.

Only a few counts were recorded for this clone. The chain is built from TRBV2 and TRBJ1-1, with a tentative D call TRBD1 (6 bases). The ends were cut back, 6 bases at V and 8 bases at J, with 13 bases in the middle. CDR3 size: 12 residues. Germline CDR1 SNHLY, CDR2 FYNNEI. In DNA form, the CDR3 reads TGTGCCAGCAGGGAGGACAGTAGGGAAGCTTTCTTT. Residues: CASREDSREAFF.

A few counts support this clone. The CDR3 DNA follows: TGTGCCAGCAGCCCAGGTGGCACCGGGGAGCTGTTTTTT. This encodes CASSPGGTGELFF. The J gene is TRBJ2-2, the V gene TRBV9; D is unresolved. V lost 4 bases, J lost 4 bases, and 8 bases lay in between. The length of the CDR3 is 13 residues. The germline gives CDR1 SGDLS, CDR2 YYNGEE. Combining the CDR3 with reference TRBV9 and TRBJ2-2 gives the whole variable domain DSGVTQTPKHLITATGQRVTLRCSPRSGDLSVYWYQQSLDQGLQFLIQYYNGEERAKGNILERFSAQQFPDLHSELNLSSLELGDSALYFCASSPGGTGELFFGEGSRLTVL.

This clone occurred a few times. The chain has TRBV16 and TRBJ2-7; D perhaps matches TRBD2 (5 bases). The germline V gene encodes CDR1 KGHSY and CDR2 FQNENV. V shed 2 bases and J shed 5 bases, with 13 bases lying between them. The CDR3 totals 14 residues. Written as DNA, the CDR3 is TGTGCCAGCAGCCAAACTTTGTTAGCGCACGAGCAGTACTTC. It translates to CASSQTLLAHEQYF.

The chain combines TRBV29-1 with TRBJ1-2; TRBD1 matches 8 bases. The junction had 5 bases not matched to a gene; V was cut back by 8 bases and J by 0 bases. Germline CDR1 is SQVTM and CDR2 is ANQGSEA. The CDR3 has 13 residues. CDR3 coding DNA: TGCAGCTCCCGACAGGGGTCTAACTATGGCTACACCTTC. This translates into CSSRQGSNYGYTF.

This clone has a single count. The chain links TRBV15 to TRBJ2-1; 7 bases are a match to TRBD1. The V gene end was trimmed by 2 bases and the J gene end by 3 bases; junction bases not matched to a gene: 10. The CDR3 contains 17 residues. Germline V CDR1 and CDR2: LNHNV, YYDKDF (reference sequence). CDR3 DNA sequence: TGTGCCACCAGCAGAAAGGCCCAGGGACAGTTCTACAATGAGCAGTTCTTC. Translating it yields CATSRKAQGQFYNEQFF.

CDR3 sequence: CASSEYGNQPQHF. CDR3 in DNA: TGTGCCAGCAGTGAATACGGCAATCAGCCCCAGCATTTT. The chain links TRBV25-1 to TRBJ1-5; D is uncertain. The CDR3 sequence is 13 residues long. The germline V gene encodes CDR1 MGHDK and CDR2 SYGVNS. Trimming pared 0 bases from V and 2 bases from J, leaving 2 bases between. Combining the CDR3 with reference TRBV25-1 and TRBJ1-5 gives the whole variable domain EADIYQTPRYLVIGTGKKITLECSQTMGHDKMYWYQQDPGMELHLIHYSYGVNSTEKGDLSSESTVSRIRTEHFPLTLESARPSHTSQYLCASSEYGNQPQHFGDGTRLSIL.

The chain employs TRBV6-1 and TRBJ1-5; D perhaps matches TRBD1 (6 bases). The CDR3 covers 15 residues. Per germline, CDR1 MNHNS and CDR2 SASEGT. V was clipped by 2 bases and J by 10 bases, with 18 bases between them. CDR3 DNA sequence: TGTGCCAGCAGTGAACACATGGGGGCGGATTCACCCCAGCATTTT. Its protein is CASSEHMGADSPQHF.

This sequence joins TRBV6-6 and TRBJ1-3; D not resolved. Trimming cost V 3 bases and J 0 bases, with 9 bases left between them. CDR3 length equals 15 residues. The germline gives CDR1 MNHNY, CDR2 SVGAGI (reference sequence). CDR3 loop: CASSYASDSGNTIYF. The CDR3 DNA sequence: TGTGCCAGCAGTTATGCCTCAGACTCTGGAAACACCATATATTTT.

V and J are TRBV6-5 and TRBJ2-7; D remains unclear. In germline, CDR1 is MNHEY, CDR2 SVGAGI. The CDR3 has 15 residues. Trimming cost V 0 bases and J 2 bases, with 11 bases left between them. The CDR3 DNA is TGTGCCAGCAGTTACTCAGATGGCAGCCCCTACGAGCAGTACTTC. This gives the protein CASSYSDGSPYEQYF.

J is TRBJ1-2 and V is TRBV2, with D tentatively TRBD1 (6 bases). V lost 6 bases to trimming and J lost 8 bases, with 16 bases between them. Per germline, CDR1 SNHLY and CDR2 FYNNEI. The CDR3 runs 13 residues. The CDR3: CASSGTSMGGYTF. The CDR3, as DNA: TGTGCCAGCAGCGGGACAAGCATGGGCGGCTACACCTTC.

The V call is TRBV30, the J call TRBJ1-3; D remains ambiguous. This CDR3 has 12 residues. CDR1 GTSNPN and CDR2 SVGIG come from the germline V gene (reference sequence). The germline V and J ends were trimmed by 0 bases and 9 bases, with 9 bases remaining between them. The DNA of the CDR3 is TGTGCCTGGAGTGTCGGGGTGAGCACCATATATTTT. It encodes CAWSVGVSTIYF.

The chain carries TRBV7-2 and TRBJ2-2; TRBD2 agrees at 12 bases. The V gene end was trimmed by 2 bases and the J gene end by 7 bases; junction bases not matched to a gene: 2. The germline V gene encodes CDR1 SGHTA and CDR2 FQGNSA. The CDR3 loop spans 15 amino acids. CDR3 nucleotide sequence: TGTGCCAGCAGCTTACGGACTAGCGGGAACGGGGAGCTGTTTTTT. Translated: CASSLRTSGNGELFF.

In DNA, the CDR3 is TGCGCCAGCAGCTTAGGGGACGAAAAACTGTTTTTT. Encoded protein: CASSLGDEKLFF. The chain combines TRBV5-1 with TRBJ1-4, with TRBD1 as a possible D gene (5 bases). The CDR3 is made up of 12 amino acids. In germline, CDR1 is SGHRS, CDR2 YFSETQ. The germline V and J ends were trimmed by 2 bases and 8 bases, with 7 bases remaining between them.

The chain uses TRBV11-2 and TRBJ1-4; D is ambiguous. Trimming stripped 5 bases from V and 8 bases from J, with 9 bases between. Germline V gene sequence: CDR1 SGHAT, CDR2 FQNNGV. The CDR3 is made up of 12 amino acids. The CDR3 region has the DNA TGTGCCAGCAGCGAGGGATTCGAAAAACTGTTTTTT. It encodes CASSEGFEKLFF. Together with reference TRBV11-2 and TRBJ1-4, the CDR3 gives the full variable domain: EAGVAQSPRYKIIEKRQSVAFWCNPISGHATLYWYQQILGQGPKLLIQFQNNGVVDDSQLPKDRFSAERLKGVDSTLKIQPAKLEDSAVYLCASSEGFEKLFFGSGTQLSVL.

V and J are TRBV5-6 and TRBJ1-2, with D perhaps matching TRBD1 (6 bases). With 0 bases removed from V and 4 bases from J, the gap between germline ends came to 16 bases. The CDR3 length is 16 residues. CDR1 SGHDT and CDR2 YYEEEE come from the germline V gene. This CDR3 reads CASSLGGAGNPYGYTF. The CDR3 DNA reads TGTGCCAGCAGCTTGGGGGGGGCAGGCAACCCCTATGGCTACACCTTC.

This clone occurred a few times. The chain couples TRBV7-2 to TRBJ2-2; 10 positions match TRBD1. CDR3 length: 14 amino acids. The ends lost 5 bases at V and 7 bases at J; junction bases unmatched: 4. The germline CDR1 and CDR2 sequences are SGHTA and FQGNSA. CDR3 in DNA: TGTGCCAGCAGCCTCGGACAGGGGGTCGGGGAGCTGTTTTTT. Encoded protein: CASSLGQGVGELFF.

J is TRBJ2-1 and V is TRBV6-1, with 10 bases aligning to TRBD2. CDR3 length: 17 amino acids. Germline V gene sequence: CDR1 MNHNS, CDR2 SASEGT. V lost 2 bases to trimming and J lost 8 bases; unmatched junction nucleotides: 12. The CDR3 spells CASSELLSSGSRDEQFF. The CDR3 bases are TGTGCCAGCAGTGAACTTCTTTCTAGCGGGAGTCGCGATGAGCAGTTCTTC.

This rearrangement joins TRBV2 to TRBJ1-1; D gene ambiguous. This CDR3 comprises 14 residues. V was cut by 7 bases and J by 2 bases, with 14 bases left in between. CDR1 and CDR2 (germline): SNHLY, FYNNEI. CDR3 sequence (DNA): TGTGCCAGCACCCTCCGAGGGATAAACACTGAAGCTTTCTTT. Its translation: CASTLRGINTEAFF.

The CDR3 loop is CASTHTLAKNIQYF. The CDR3 DNA reads TGTGCCAGCACCCATACACTAGCCAAAAACATTCAGTACTTC. The V gene is TRBV28, the J gene TRBJ2-4; D gene uncertain. This CDR3 has 14 amino acids. The ends were cut back, 7 bases at V and 0 bases at J, with 10 bases in the middle. The germline CDR1 and CDR2 sequences are MDHEN and SYDVKM.

This clone came up once. The chain employs TRBV7-9 and TRBJ2-7, with unresolved D. Germline values: CDR1 SEHNR, CDR2 FQNEAQ (reference sequence). Trimming stripped 5 bases from V and 2 bases from J, with 10 bases between. This CDR3 comprises 13 residues. CDR3 in amino acids: CASSPPQTYEQYF. In nucleotides, the CDR3 is TGTGCCAGCAGCCCGCCACAAACCTACGAGCAGTACTTC. The whole variable domain, remainder taken from reference TRBV7-9 and TRBJ2-7, is DTGVSQNPRHKITKRGQNVTFRCDPISEHNRLYWYRQTLGQGPEFLTYFQNEAQLEKSRLLSDRFSAERPKGSFSTLEIQRTEQGDSAMYLCASSPPQTYEQYFGPGTRLTVT.

This clone was recorded only once. This rearrangement joins TRBV18 to TRBJ1-2; D perhaps matches TRBD1 (5 bases). Germline V gene sequence: CDR1 KGHSH, CDR2 LQKENI. V dropped 3 bases and J dropped 3 bases, with 11 bases sitting between them. The CDR3 consists of 14 residues. The CDR3 coding sequence is TGTGCCAGCTCACCGGGTGGGGCTGACTATGGCTACACCTTC. The encoded protein is CASSPGGADYGYTF.

The V and J genes are TRBV6-5 and TRBJ1-2; the D is unclear. V gave up 1 base and J gave up 4 bases, with 13 bases separating them. Per germline, CDR1 MNHEY and CDR2 SVGAGI. The CDR3 is 15 residues long. For the CDR3, the DNA is TGTGCCAGCAGTTACTATACGGGTGGCGGCTATGGCTACACCTTC. It is translated as CASSYYTGGGYGYTF.

The V gene is TRBV10-1, the J gene TRBJ1-3, with D perhaps matching TRBD1 (5 bases). Trimming left V 4 bases short and J 0 bases short, with 13 bases between. The CDR3 spans 16 residues. Germline CDR1 reads WNHNN; CDR2 reads SYGVQD (reference sequence). The CDR3: CASSGGSLVSGNTIYF. CDR3 nucleotide sequence: TGCGCCAGCAGTGGGGGCAGCCTAGTCTCTGGAAACACCATATATTTT.

The gene calls are TRBV6-6 and TRBJ2-5; D might be TRBD1 (5 bases). Trimming took off 10 bases at V and 4 bases at J, with 16 bases between the two ends. This CDR3 contains 13 residues. CDR1 and CDR2 from the germline V gene are MNHNY and SVGAGI (reference sequence). CDR3 sequence (DNA): TGTGCCACCCGTGAGGCAGGGATAGAGACCCAGTACTTC. Protein: CATREAGIETQYF.

The chain is built from TRBV19 and TRBJ1-2; 7 bases align to TRBD1. Germline V CDR1 and CDR2: LNHDA, SQIVND (reference sequence). This CDR3 has 17 residues. V shed 7 bases, J shed 2 bases, and the junction held 16 bases outside the gene matches. The CDR3 DNA reads as TGTGCCAGTACCCTAGGGGCAGGGGGTACTCGGAACTATGGCTACACCTTC. This gives the protein CASTLGAGGTRNYGYTF.

This chain connects TRBV12-5 to TRBJ2-5; D not resolved. This CDR3 is built from 13 residues. V gave up 2 bases and J gave up 2 bases, with 6 bases separating them. Germline V lookup: CDR1 LGHNT, CDR2 FRNRAP. The CDR3 spells CASGLYRQETQYF. In DNA, the CDR3 is TGTGCTAGTGGTTTGTACAGACAAGAGACCCAGTACTTC.

J is TRBJ2-2 and V is TRBV19, with 8 bases aligning to TRBD2. The CDR3 runs 15 residues. Germline assignment: CDR1 LNHDA and CDR2 SQIVND (reference sequence). V lost 4 bases, J lost 7 bases, and 8 bases stayed unmatched. The CDR3 protein is CASSTKAGAVGELFF. The CDR3 DNA reads TGTGCCAGTAGTACCAAAGCGGGGGCGGTCGGGGAGCTGTTTTTT.

The chain combines TRBV5-1 with TRBJ1-2; 7 nucleotides agree with TRBD1. J lost 2 bases, V lost 3 bases, and 4 bases had no gene match. This CDR3 is 14 amino acids long. The V gene's germline CDR1 is SGHRS and CDR2 YFSETQ. CDR3 residues: CASSSRQGNYGYTF. The CDR3 DNA reads TGCGCCAGCAGCTCCAGACAGGGCAACTATGGCTACACCTTC.

The chain's CDR3 is CASSLASLDYGYTF. The CDR3 bases are TGCGCCAGCAGCTTGGCCTCCCTAGACTATGGCTACACCTTC. This chain uses TRBV5-1 with TRBJ1-2; no firm D call. CDR1 is SGHRS and CDR2 is YFSETQ in the germline V gene. Trimming removed 0 bases from V and 3 bases from J, with 9 bases in between. The CDR3 has 14 residues.